The clone carrying this T cell receptor (beta chain) was seen ten or more times. Its antigen is not known. The germline V and J ends were trimmed by 0 bases and 5 bases, with 17 bases remaining between them. The CDR3 contains 16 residues. The germline CDR1 and CDR2 sequences are MGHRA and YSYEKL. This entry comes from a study of T cells after yellow fever vaccination. Study-wide findings and caveats: Weaker overall, the secondary response nonetheless peaked faster (day 5 versus 15).

One entry per CDR3 protein, called by TCRdb with MiXCR from the 5' RACE reads. This table has tens of thousands of distinct CDR3 sequences, about 7.8% appearing once. This chain uses TRBV4-1 with TRBJ2-7; a weak D match, TRBD2 (7 bases). The input for sequencing was CD8+ T cells sorted from PBMCs, taken 15 days after the yellow fever booster vaccination. This sequence originates from a young man who received the YFV17D yellow fever vaccine. The CDR3 sequence is CASSQDGGGSDDEQYF. CDR3 sequence (DNA): TGCGCCAGCAGCCAAGATGGGGGGGGCAGTGATGACGAGCAGTACTTC.